A selection of T cell receptor beta chains follows, all from one sample in a study of radiation and T cells in renal cell carcinoma. TCRdb's table, derived via immunoSEQ multiplex PCR, lists solely in-frame clones and lacks some. The sample lists 150,000 to 200,000 clones, about 87% occurring once. Material: blood, obtained from a patient whose treatment included radiotherapy and nephrectomy. Receptors were obtained from a woman in her 50s with renal cell carcinoma. Both conserved end residues are part of each CDR3.

CDR3	V	J
CASSSTPPRGRYSNQPQHF	TRBV7-8	TRBJ1-5
CAIRAQGTTEAFF	TRBV10-3	TRBJ1-1
CASKSPTDSEAFF	TRBV25-1	TRBJ1-1
CASSPGTAEYEQYF	TRBV7-2	TRBJ2-7
CASSLRGAEADTQYF	TRBV6-6	TRBJ2-3
CASSSLPGQRTF	TRBV7-2	TRBJ1-2
CASSYAGGGETQYF	TRBV6-5	TRBJ2-5
CASSIGSGYTF	TRBV19	TRBJ1-2
CASTAGLAYNEQFF	TRBV6-6	TRBJ2-1
CATSREGLAGGSTQYF	TRBV15	TRBJ2-3
CASSPGQEPPRSYEQYF	TRBV21-1	TRBJ2-7
CSVDAGPGNTIYF	TRBV29-1	TRBJ1-3
CASSWTAGKETQYF	TRBV5-1	TRBJ2-5
CASSFADRGSDIQYF	TRBV5-6	TRBJ2-4
CASSLVAGDRQETQYF	TRBV5-4	TRBJ2-5
CASAGQETQYF	TRBV12-5	TRBJ2-5
CASSLGGGMLSTEAFF	TRBV5-4	TRBJ1-1
CASSRVTGAVRGELFF	TRBV4-3	TRBJ2-2
CASSLAGTPNTGELFF	TRBV7-2	TRBJ2-2
CASRRTGAVNTEAFF	TRBV6-5	TRBJ1-1
CASSEERVGGGTQYF	TRBV6-1	TRBJ2-5
CASGLSSGENIQYF	TRBV12-5	TRBJ2-4
CASSLGTSSGNTIYF	TRBV5-1	TRBJ1-3
CASSQDYIWEKLFF	TRBV4-3	TRBJ1-4
CASSQESRGDYEQYF	TRBV4-3	TRBJ2-7
CATSRDSSGTRYEQYF	TRBV15	TRBJ2-7
CASGSRAGELFF	TRBV19	TRBJ2-2
CASSLFQGGDSPLHF	TRBV7-2	TRBJ1-6
CASSRSPSVQPQHF	TRBV7-2	TRBJ1-5
CASSPRTGTTDTQYF	TRBV7-9	TRBJ2-3
CASRRNNEQFF	TRBV6-1	TRBJ2-1
CASSRAQTVGNTIYF	TRBV7-2	TRBJ1-3
CASSLGHLGKETQYF	TRBV5-1	TRBJ2-5
CASSLGTDTQYF	TRBV25-1	TRBJ2-3
CASSPLSGGAGDTQYF	TRBV7-2	TRBJ2-3
CASSLNPQETQYF	TRBV7-3	TRBJ2-5
CASSEWKGASPTNEKLFF	TRBV25-1	TRBJ1-4
CASGKNRESPLHF	TRBV7-8	TRBJ1-6
CASSLAGAGGNTEAFF	TRBV5-1	TRBJ1-1
CASSYLGQDGNEQFF	TRBV6-5	TRBJ2-1
CSVVEGSGEQYF	TRBV29-1	TRBJ2-7